This TCR beta chain is from a study of blood T cell repertoires in COVID-19 (dated by TCRdb to 2020 to 2022). About the investigation overall: Samples from collaborators originated in the United States, Italy and Spain and spanned both the acute and convalescent phases of COVID-19. The material from the prospective study consisted of cDNA or gDNA derived from T cells, B-cell-depleted T cells, or PBMCs. Deeply sampled blood TCRbeta repertoires from subjects exposed to, actively infected with, or recovered from COVID-19 were included in the dataset. The repertoires were made available in a free public database intended to serve as a resource for research on the immune response to SARS-CoV-2. Samples came from the ongoing ImmuneRACE study (first 160 participants) plus 1,254 subjects from 6 global collaborators. Sample metadata almost always included a de-identified subject ID, COVID-19 status, age in years and sex. Where available, HLA class I and class II types were obtained from metadata supplied by the sample provider rather than from assay-based typing. Overall study results and their limits: How much clinical and demographic metadata was included differed by source and by participant, and the metadata was provided uncurated.

Whole blood was collected in K2EDTA tubes by collaborating institutions according to the institutions' own protocols. For TCRbeta analysis, collaborators shipped samples in one of three forms: frozen whole blood, isolated PBMCs, or DNA extracted from either of those sample types. The immunoSEQ Assay, a bias-controlled multiplex PCR, was used to amplify TCRbeta CDR3 regions from genomic DNA. The source study handled its data this way. The number of nucleated cells in each sample was estimated from the amplification of reference gene primers within the assay. Sequence reads were collapsed and filtered to measure the absolute abundance of every unique TCRbeta CDR3 rearrangement. For each sample, productive Simpson clonality was calculated as the square root of Simpson's diversity index over productive rearrangements. The source is immuneACCESS, and TCRdb retained only in-frame sequences with V and J called. Part of the clones is not carried over; for the studies checked, unresolved V genes explain less than half of this, and the remainder is unexplained. The DNA was the basis for D and trimming; V, J and clone size are from that table. Across this sample there are roughly 200,000 clones, with approximately 84% seen only once. The top ten constitute approximately 5.1% of the sample.

About this clone itself: Its recognized antigen is unknown. One base away there is no much larger clone; base qualities are not given.

CDR1 SGHAT and CDR2 FQNNGV are derived from the germline V gene. The CDR3 covers 16 residues, taking in both the cysteine and the phenylalanine. CDR3 DNA only is kept here, 48 bases in frame from base 1. The trim is 3 bases for V and 2 bases for J, with a gap of 17 bases between the germline ends. The chain is assembled from TRBV11-2 and TRBJ2-7; confidence is insufficient to name the D gene. Sample: peripheral blood. The origin of this receptor is a woman aged 70 to 79 with active or convalescent COVID-19. CDR3 reads: CASSFPGSGPTYEQYF. The base sequence is TGTGCCAGCAGCTTCCCGGGTAGTGGCCCCACCTACGAGCAGTACTTC.